This T cell receptor beta chain was sequenced during a study of graft-versus-host responses after intestinal transplantation. Study-level information: Each transplant was multivisceral, liver-intestinal, or isolated intestinal. Notes on the study in general: Subjects displaying graft-donor T cell macrochimerism possessed elevated graft-versus-host to host-versus-graft clonal ratios inside allografts.

Only in-frame clones appear in the TCRdb table, and some are missing; sequencing was by immunoSEQ multiplex PCR. The repertoire has about 24,000 clones, approximately 85% of them found once; the top ten carry approximately 0.87%. With respect to this clone: The antigen remains unidentified.

The sample here was PBMCs, taken just over 450 days after intestinal transplant. This clonotype was sampled from a human patient who received an intestinal transplant, so some T cells may come from the graft donor.

The CDR3 region is CASSLRGERAEAFF. The CDR3 DNA follows: TGTGCCAGCAGTTTAAGGGGGGAAAGGGCTGAAGCTTTCTTT. The J gene is TRBJ1-1, the V gene TRBV27; perhaps TRBD1 as D (6 bases). The CDR3 covers 14 residues. Germline CDR1 reads MNHEY; CDR2 reads SMNVEV (reference sequence). V dropped 2 bases and J dropped 6 bases, with 13 bases sitting between them.